This paragraph covers one T cell receptor (beta chain) sequence. Many counts were recorded for this clonotype. Its antigen is currently not known. Base qualities are not provided; no much larger clone lies one nucleotide away. According to the germline V gene, CDR1 reads MGHRA and CDR2 reads YSYEKL. The CDR3 has 14 amino acids, counting the end cysteine and phenylalanine. Of all the DNA, just the CDR3 is kept, 42 bases in frame from base 1. V is shortened by 5 bases, J by 0 bases, and the region joining them spans 10 bases. The record originates from a study of identical twins (dated by TCRdb to 2016 to 2017). For context, the study as a whole: The study deep-sequenced TCR alpha and beta repertoires from monozygotic twins, unrelated adults of various ages and cord blood to test whether fetal clonotypes persist. Replicate twin experiments were performed at different times using different library preparation protocols to rule out contamination. On the study overall, not on this receptor specifically: Because the same donors could not be followed over many years, conclusions were based on cross-sectional statistical analysis. Abundant cord blood beta clonotypes had fewer insertions, young adult naive repertoires showed a similar but weaker trend, and memory repertoires showed no such trend. Out-of-frame TCR alpha sequences shared between twins showed an excess of low generation-probability sequences compared with coincidental sharing between unrelated individuals. Out-of-frame TCR alpha sharing in monozygotic twins was systematically underestimated by recombination models, whereas sharing between unrelated individuals was in agreement with the recombination models. Zero-insertion analyses could be partly confounded by invariant T cells such as MAIT and iNKT, though diverse VJ usage argued against such confounding for most clonotypes. Excess twin sharing in beta out-of-frame sequences was weaker because fewer shared sequences lowered the signal-to-noise ratio.

The library was obtained by 5' RACE. The data were produced on an Illumina HiSeq 2000. Template switching introduced a universal primer binding site; the final cDNA contained a unique molecular identifier, enabling accurate counting of TCR cDNA molecules. Specific primers in the conserved constant-segment region were used to synthesize first-strand cDNA for TCR alpha and beta chains. To control for contamination, each cDNA library was double barcoded with a SMART-Mk sample barcode plus Illumina barcodes. TruSeq adapter sequences, together with Illumina sample barcodes, were added in two successive PCR steps. Sequencing of the TCR alpha and beta cDNA libraries was done on the Illumina HiSeq platform using custom primers. From the authors' description of their analysis: MiGEC was used to process raw reads and extract unique molecular identifiers, and MiXCR was used to find CDR3 positions. For each individual, recombination models were inferred using an EM algorithm with the repgenHMM and IGoR tools. Shared clonotype analysis was performed with the tcR package in R, normalizing sharing by the product of cloneset sizes. To study raw recombination without the effects of thymic and clonal selection, out-of-frame nonproductive sequences were analyzed. TCRdb trimmed the raw reads at Q25, called clones with MiXCR and kept productive beta chains. Every entry covers one CDR3 protein and lists the most common genes and DNA from its rows. These V and J calls are TCRdb output, not the study's own analysis. This sample has 700,000 to 950,000 distinct CDR3 sequences in its table, and 10% to 15% of those were observed once. Around 1.6% of the sample is in the top ten clones.

All donors were healthy Caucasians. Three pairs of female monozygotic twins, all aged 18 to 29 years, made up the twin cohort. RNA for TCR libraries was isolated from peripheral blood mononuclear cells. The same specimen was also included in a second study, on yellow fever vaccine responses in identical twins. Per that second paper: The T cell response to vaccination in identical twins was reported by the authors to appear partly convergent and partly personalized. In the study, vaccine-responding T cell clones were precisely tracked in identical twins.

The sequence joins TRBV4-1 to TRBJ1-1; the D segment cannot be called with confidence. Sequencing used PBMCs. The TCR was taken from a woman between 18 and 29 years old in good health. The DNA sequence is as follows: TGCGCCAGCAGCTACGAGGAACTGAACACTGAAGCTTTCTTT. The resulting protein is CASSYEELNTEAFF.